The source of this TCR beta chain is a study of blood T cells in healthy people across ages (dated by TCRdb to the mid-2010s). Background for the entire study: In model experiments, template switching captured about one uniquely barcoded TCR beta cDNA molecule for every two T cells. For two donors (one aged 18 to 30 and one aged 80 or older), the study analyzed two additional independent replicas of 1 million unique cDNA reads from the same blood draw. To avoid experimental bias, donors of different ages were randomly spread across the sequencing lanes. The donors were split into four age groups: young (average around 15 years), middle-aged (roughly 42), aged (approximately 60) and long-lived (82). To track age-related changes in TCR beta repertoire diversity, the study relied on deep sequencing normalized with unique cDNA molecular identifiers. What the work shows at the level of the full study, not this receptor alone: Compared with the aged group, the long-lived group had more naive CD4+ T cells, fewer expanded clones and increased TCR diversity, suggesting age selection. As age increased, observed TCR beta diversity per million T cells dropped in a roughly linear way, and a significant reduction was already evident by age 40. Estimates of total diversity based on one million sequenced T cells were considered lower bounds and underestimates. Donor CMV infection status was unknown, potentially confounding age-related changes in expanded clonotypes. Bulk unsorted PBMC profiling prevented conclusive comparison of naive and antigen-experienced compartments. Observed TCR beta diversity correlated strongly with the percentage of naive T cells measured by flow cytometry.

The junction carries 12 bases between V and J, which are trimmed by 0 bases and 1 base respectively. The CDR3 covers 16 residues, taking in both the cysteine and the phenylalanine. Just CDR3 DNA is preserved here, 48 bases in frame from base 1. Reading the germline V gene gives CDR1 SGDLS and CDR2 YYNGEE. Points on this clonotype: It has no known antigen specificity. Base qualities were left out, and no much larger clone turns up one base away.

The donors were around 39 Caucasian individuals from Russia, aged roughly 6 to 100 years, who were systemically healthy. Each donor gave ten milliliters of peripheral blood, collected into EDTA-treated Vacutainer tubes. Ficoll-Paque density-gradient centrifugation was used to isolate PBMCs, with at least 6.5 million per sample. Trizol reagent was used to extract total RNA from PBMCs, with at least 5.5 micrograms per sample. Naive CD45RAhigh/CD27high T cell percentages were measured by flow cytometry on a PBMC aliquot from every donor. Library construction relied on 5' RACE. The instrument given in TCRdb is Illumina HiSeq 2500. The second PCR ran for roughly 7 to 11 cycles and used a J-beta primer mix along with a sample-barcoded 5' primer. A template-switch 5' adaptor carrying 12 random nucleotides introduced a unique molecular identifier onto each TCR beta cDNA molecule. Each sample yielded at least 3 million CDR3-containing paired-end reads. All of the RNA was converted into first-strand cDNA using the Mint cDNA synthesis kit, with a TRBC-specific oligonucleotide serving as the primer. All cDNA was treated with uracil-DNA glycosylase and then went through a first 18-cycle PCR with the universal primers M1SS and BC2_uni_R. As for the original processing: Normalization of each sample was performed by random selection of 1 million high-quality reads, each carrying a distinct molecular identifier. Reads sharing molecular identifiers were discarded rather than binned into consensus sequences. MiTCR, with a Q25 quality threshold and the strictest error-elimination algorithm, was used for CDR3 identification, clonotype clustering and error correction. Lower-bound total TCR beta diversity was estimated with a nonparametric unseen species model using Euler transformation. Clones were called with MiXCR by TCRdb after fastp trimmed the public reads at Q25, and only in-frame beta chains were retained. All rows with the same CDR3 protein become a single entry with the most common DNA and genes. The V and J calls and clone size come from TCRdb's table, not from the authors' own analysis. This sample has under 1 million distinct CDR3 sequences in its table, and under 45% of those were observed once. The biggest ten clones account for approximately 19% of the sample.

The specimen was blood. This chain joins TRBV9 to TRBJ2-3; the D gene identity is not certain. The TCR sequence derives from a man aged 60 to 69 in good health. The CDR3 in this case is CASSVDISERTDTQYF. At the DNA level, the sequence is TGTGCCAGCAGCGTAGATATCAGCGAACGCACAGATACGCAGTATTTT.